Detailed here is one T cell receptor (beta chain). Its antigen is not known. These data originate in a study of PD-L1 blockade in urothelial cancer. Points from the study as a whole: Below-median pretreatment blood TCR clonality was a predictor of better survival.

Time point defined: pretreatment peripheral blood. Each patient supplied 1 to 8 pretreatment and on-treatment samples. Sequencing was performed with immunoSEQ multiplex PCR; in TCRdb, only in-frame clones are kept and a portion is missing. The data show under 80,000 clones, with 81% seen just once and around 5.4% held by the top ten. CDR3 length equals 12 residues. Trimming shortened V by 4 bases and J by 7 bases, and 11 bases separated the two germline ends. Germline V gene sequence: CDR1 LNHDA, CDR2 SQIVND (reference sequence). J is TRBJ2-7 and V is TRBV19, with D unresolved. Sequenced material: PBMCs, taken around atezolizumab (anti-PD-L1) treatment. The sequence was collected from a man between 65 and 85 years old with urothelial cancer. CDR3 nucleotides: TGTGCCAGTAGTAACCCGACGGGTGAGCAGTACTTC. It codes for CASSNPTGEQYF.